Reported below is one T cell receptor beta chain. The table lists this clone with a count of one. No antigen is known for it. No base-level quality is on record; no much larger clone is a single base apart. TCRbeta CDR3 regions were sequenced with the immunoSEQ Assay. After extraction, genomic DNA underwent amplification by bias-controlled multiplex PCR, followed by high-throughput sequencing. For the original study's pipeline: To quantify the absolute abundance of every unique TCRbeta CDR3 region, sequences were collapsed and filtered. T cell fraction was estimated by normalizing TCRbeta template counts to usable DNA, which was measured by amplifying reference genes present in all nucleated cells. Repertoire TCRs were annotated as SARS-CoV-2-specific when V gene, CDR3 amino acid sequence and J gene were exactly matched to a known reactive TCR set. The reference SARS-CoV-2 TCR set was obtained from MIRA and was filtered for enrichment in COVID-19-positive ImmuneCODE repertoires, whereby public or cross-reactive TCRs were removed. Using the MIRA antigens, annotated TCRs were further analysed by specific ORF or by position within an ORF. Depth was the summed frequency of annotated unique rearrangements, while breadth was defined as annotated unique rearrangements over total unique productive rearrangements. TCR breadth was compared between groups using two-sided Wilcoxon rank-sum tests. This immuneACCESS table, as held by TCRdb, lists in-frame sequences with V and J called but not all clones. Of the missing ones, under half trace to an unresolved V gene in checked studies; the others have no known cause. The V and J calls and the clone size are those of that table, but D and trimming were determined from the DNA. The sample records 400,000 to 450,000 clones, 80% to 95% of which are singletons. The ten largest account for 12% of the sample.

The treatment or condition label for this specimen denotes: about 20 received Ad26.COV2.S at low or high dose, single or two shots; 5 received placebo; per-sample allocation not given. Repertoires of vaccine and placebo recipients were sequenced from samples collected on day 63 after the first injection. In Cohort 1b, more than 20 adults aged 18-55 years were enrolled at a single site in Boston, USA, between 29 July and 7 August 2020. Ad26.COV2.S consisted of a replication-incompetent adenovirus type 26 vector by which a prefusion-stabilized SARS-CoV-2 spike protein from the original Wuhan strain was expressed. This entry belongs to a study of Ad26.COV2.S vaccination and SARS-CoV-2 variants (dated by TCRdb to about 2021). Background for the entire study: Donors in the vaccine arm were drawn from COV1001, a multicentre, randomized, double-blind, placebo-controlled phase I-IIa trial testing Ad26.COV2.S in healthy adults. Participants in the trial were split at random into five groups of five each, receiving low-dose or high-dose Ad26.COV2.S once or twice, or else placebo on both occasions. Ad26.COV2.S was administered intramuscularly at a dose of 5x10^10 or 1x10^11 viral particles, either as one shot or as two shots given 56 days apart. TCRbeta repertoire sequencing served as the tool for gauging how specific and how broad the SARS-CoV-2-reactive T cell receptors were following Ad26.COV2.S vaccination. A total of roughly 32 samples were included in the TCR-sequenced set, comprising around 19 Ad26.COV2.S vaccine recipients, 5 placebo recipients and 8 SARS-CoV-2 convalescent individuals. Throughout the experiments and outcome assessment, investigators stayed blinded to trial group allocation. Findings and caveats that apply to the study as a whole: According to the authors, total T cell responses may have been underestimated by the TCR breadth and depth analyses. The study was not powered for comparison of responses between vaccine doses or regimens. After vaccination, spike-specific CD8+ and CD4+ T cell responses were reported to show substantial breadth. Higher spike-specific TCR breadth was observed in Ad26.COV2.S recipients than in placebo recipients (P = 0.0014). Vaccine and placebo recipients had comparable non-spike TCR breadth, which fits with the vaccine containing only spike.

The CDR3 sequence holds 15 residues, the cysteine and phenylalanine included. The retained sequence is limited to the CDR3, 45 bases, with the frame set at the first base. Via the germline V gene (reference sequence), CDR1 is LNHDA and CDR2 SQIVND. After removal of 5 bases from V and 2 bases from J, the junction retains 8 bases not matched to a gene. The V gene is TRBV19 and the J gene is TRBJ2-7; the central 8 bases match TRBD1. The receptor's source is a person between 18 and 65 years old who received the Ad26.COV2.S COVID-19 vaccine or a placebo. This specimen was peripheral blood, taken in a trial of Ad26.COV2.S vaccine versus placebo. The DNA sequence is given as TGTGCCAGTAGTCTACGAGACAGGGGAACCTACGAGCAGTACTTC. Its amino acids are CASSLRDRGTYEQYF.